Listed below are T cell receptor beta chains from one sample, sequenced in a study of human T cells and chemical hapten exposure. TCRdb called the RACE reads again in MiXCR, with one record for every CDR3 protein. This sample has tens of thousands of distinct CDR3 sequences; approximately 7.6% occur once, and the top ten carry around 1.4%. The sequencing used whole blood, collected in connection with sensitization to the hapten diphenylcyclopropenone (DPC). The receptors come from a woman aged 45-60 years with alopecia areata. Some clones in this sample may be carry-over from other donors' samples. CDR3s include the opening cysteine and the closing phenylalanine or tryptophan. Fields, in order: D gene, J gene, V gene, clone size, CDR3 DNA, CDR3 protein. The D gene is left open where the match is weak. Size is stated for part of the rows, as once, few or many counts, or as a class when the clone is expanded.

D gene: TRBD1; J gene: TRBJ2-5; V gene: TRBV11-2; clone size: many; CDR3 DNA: TGTGCCAGCAGCCCCGGACAGGGCTACCAAGAGACCCAGTACTTC; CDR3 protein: CASSPGQGYQETQYF
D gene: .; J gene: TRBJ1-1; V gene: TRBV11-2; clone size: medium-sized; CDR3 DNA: TGTGCCAGCAGCCCGGAGGAGGGTGAGGCTTTCTTT; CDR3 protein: CASSPEEGEAFF
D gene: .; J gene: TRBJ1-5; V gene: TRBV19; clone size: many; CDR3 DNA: TGTGCCAGTATTCCCGCCGGGGGGCCCAATCAGCCCCAGCATTTT; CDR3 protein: CASIPAGGPNQPQHF
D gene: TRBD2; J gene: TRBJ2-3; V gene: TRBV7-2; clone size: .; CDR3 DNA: TGTGCCAGCAGCTTAACTAGCGGGGGGGATCGCACAGATACGCAGTATTTT; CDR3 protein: CASSLTSGGDRTDTQYF
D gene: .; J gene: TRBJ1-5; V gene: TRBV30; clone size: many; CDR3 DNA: TGTGCCTGGAGTGTCCCCAGGGGCTATAGCAATCAGCCCCAGCATTTT; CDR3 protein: CAWSVPRGYSNQPQHF
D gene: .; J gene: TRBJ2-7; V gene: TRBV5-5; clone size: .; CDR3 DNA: TGTGCCAGCAGCTTGGTATTCGGAATAAGCGAGCAGTACTTC; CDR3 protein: CASSLVFGISEQYF
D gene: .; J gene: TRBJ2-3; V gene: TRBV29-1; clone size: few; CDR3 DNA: TGCAGCGTTGAAGTACAGACGCAGTATTTT; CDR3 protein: CSVEVQTQYF
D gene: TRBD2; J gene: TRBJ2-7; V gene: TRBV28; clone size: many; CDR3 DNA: TGTGCCAGCAATAGCGGGAGCTCCGAGCAGTACTTC; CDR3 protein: CASNSGSSEQYF
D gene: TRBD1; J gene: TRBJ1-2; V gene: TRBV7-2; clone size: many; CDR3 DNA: TGTGCCAGCAGCTTAGGCCAGGGGGCTAACTATGGCTACACCTTC; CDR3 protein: CASSLGQGANYGYTF
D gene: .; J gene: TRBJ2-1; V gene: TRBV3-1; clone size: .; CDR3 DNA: TGTGCCAGCAGCCCTTTACTAGTCTCCAATGAGCAGTTCTTC; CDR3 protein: CASSPLLVSNEQFF